This entry concerns a single T cell receptor beta chain. Additional DNA sequences in this sample encode the identical CDR3. The data belong to a study of blood T cell repertoires in COVID-19. Study in general: Material from acute and convalescent COVID-19 was sourced from the United States, Italy and Spain.

The CDR3 contains 15 residues. V lost 0 bases to trimming and J lost 0 bases, with 7 bases between them. Germline assignment: CDR1 KGHSH and CDR2 LQKENI. The authors' processing: Cell counts per sample came from amplifying reference gene primers. The protocol was immunoSEQ multiplex PCR, while the TCRdb copy is restricted to in-frame clones and leaves out a portion. That table gives V, J and clone size, and the DNA gave D and trimming. The sample has hundreds of thousands of clones, about 86% seen once. Sequenced sample: peripheral blood. This sequence joins TRBV18 and TRBJ2-3, with TRBD2 as a possible D gene (5 bases). The source is a woman of 80 years or more with acute or convalescent COVID-19. CDR3 loop: CASSPPGLSTDTQYF. The CDR3 region has the DNA TGTGCCAGCTCACCACCAGGACTGAGCACAGATACGCAGTATTTT.